There are many counts of the clone carrying this T cell receptor beta chain. Antigen unknown. Both previously described methods and listed TCR primers were employed to make bulk TCR libraries. TCRdb recomputed calls from the PCR reads with MiXCR, one row per CDR3 protein. The sample holds 600,000 to 650,000 distinct CDR3 sequences, about 20% seen once. These data come from a study of molecular identifiers for immune sequencing clone quantification. General study findings and limits: Clones that exceeded 20 RNA copies held over 99% of effector molecules, yet under 1% in naive cells.

Deletions cut 3 bases from V and 14 bases from J, with 17 bases between. This CDR3 comprises 12 residues. Germline V lookup: CDR1 SQVTM, CDR2 ANQGSEA. The chain links TRBV29-1 to TRBJ2-1; perhaps TRBD1 as D (6 bases). This clonotype was obtained from a human donor in good health. Some libraries in this study had Jurkat cell RNA spiked in. The specimen sequenced was naive CD8+ T cells from blood, with Jurkat cell RNA spiked in. Sample subset: FACS-sorted CD8+CD4-CCR7+CD45RA+ naive T cells. The CDR3 nucleotides read TGCAGCGTTGAGGGGGCAGGGTGGGGTGAGTTCTTC. Translation gives CSVEGAGWGEFF.